Each of the 10 T cell receptor beta chains below was sequenced from the same sample in a study of cytomegalovirus exposure and HLA in healthy donors (dated by TCRdb to 2016 to 2017). Library creation used the immunoSEQ multiplex PCR assay. Sourced from immuneACCESS, this table was stored by TCRdb with only in-frame sequences that have V and J called. A share of the clones is absent; for the studies checked, an unresolved V gene accounts for under half, and the remainder has no known explanation. Within this sample are a few hundred thousand clones, with about nine tenths of them counted one time only. Jointly, the top ten make up around 0.8% of the sample. Source material: PBMCs. Source of these receptors: a woman in her late teens or twenties in good health and CMV-seronegative.

This sequence joins TRBV6-1 and TRBJ1-2, with a tentative D call TRBD1 (5 bases). Germline V gene lookup returns CDR1 MNHNS and CDR2 SASEGT. CDR3 size: 13 residues. Trimming cost V 5 bases and J 5 bases, with 12 bases left between them. The CDR3 protein is CASSPRVGYGYTF. The CDR3 coding sequence is TGTGCCAGCAGTCCCAGGGTTGGGTATGGCTACACCTTC.

This rearrangement joins TRBV29-1 to TRBJ2-7, with D possibly being TRBD2 (6 bases). This CDR3 contains 13 residues. V was clipped by 7 bases and J by 0 bases, with 13 bases between them. CDR1 is SQVTM and CDR2 is ANQGSEA in the germline V gene. CDR3 in amino acids: CSATGTASYEQYF. The DNA of the CDR3 is TGCAGCGCAACCGGGACTGCCTCCTACGAGCAGTACTTC.

The chain links TRBV25-1 to TRBJ2-1, with 10 nucleotides matching TRBD1. The CDR3 sequence is 15 residues long. With V trimmed by 6 bases and J by 7 bases, 9 bases remained unmatched. Germline CDR1 and CDR2: MGHDK and SYGVNS. CDR3 nucleotides: TGTGCCAGCAGCCTCGGACAGGGGGGCCGGAATGAGCAGTTCTTC. It encodes CASSLGQGGRNEQFF.

This rearrangement joins TRBV19 to TRBJ2-1, with TRBD1 matching over 7 bases. The CDR3 consists of 11 residues. V lost 11 bases, J lost 9 bases, and 7 bases stayed unmatched. Germline assignment: CDR1 LNHDA and CDR2 SQIVND (reference sequence). The chain's CDR3 is CAARQGSEQFF. Here the CDR3 DNA reads TGTGCCGCGCGACAGGGAAGTGAGCAGTTCTTC.

The genes are TRBV9 and TRBJ1-3, with 7 nucleotides matching TRBD1. V dropped 4 bases and J dropped 0; count of bases not matched to a gene: 10. The CDR3 is 17 amino acids. CDR1 and CDR2 from the germline V gene are SGDLS and YYNGEE. The CDR3 reads CASSTRTGHPSGNTIYF. Written as DNA, the CDR3 is TGTGCCAGCAGCACCCGGACAGGCCACCCCTCTGGAAACACCATATATTTT. Variable domain in full (rest from reference TRBV9 and TRBJ1-3): DSGVTQTPKHLITATGQRVTLRCSPRSGDLSVYWYQQSLDQGLQFLIQYYNGEERAKGNILERFSAQQFPDLHSELNLSSLELGDSALYFCASSTRTGHPSGNTIYFGEGSWLTVV.

This chain connects TRBV5-1 to TRBJ2-6; 10 bases agree with TRBD1. The CDR3 is 18 residues long. The ends lost 4 bases at V and 0 bases at J; junction bases unmatched: 7. Germline V gives CDR1 SGHRS, CDR2 YFSETQ. Written as DNA, the CDR3 is TGCGCCAGCAGCATGGGACAGGGGCGGTTCTCTGGGGCCAACGTCCTGACTTTC. This gives the protein CASSMGQGRFSGANVLTF.

The chain employs TRBV15 and TRBJ2-1, with 8 bases identical to TRBD2. Germline V gene data show CDR1 as LNHNV and CDR2 as YYDKDF (reference sequence). Trimming cost V 0 bases and J 0 bases; bases outside gene matches: 1. The CDR3 sequence is 16 residues long. The CDR3 DNA follows: TGTGCCACCAGCAGAGATCTAGCGGGCTCCTACAATGAGCAGTTCTTC. It is translated as CATSRDLAGSYNEQFF.

This rearrangement joins TRBV5-1 to TRBJ2-3, with 10 bases fitting TRBD1. The length of the CDR3 is 15 residues. V lost 3 bases and J lost 4; bases outside the gene matches: 5. Germline V gives CDR1 SGHRS, CDR2 YFSETQ. The CDR3 DNA reads as TGCGCCAGCAGCTCAGGACAGGGGGATGCAGATACGCAGTATTTT. Translated: CASSSGQGDADTQYF.

V and J are TRBV2 and TRBJ1-2; 10 positions agree with TRBD1. The trim removed 6 bases at V and 6 bases at J, leaving 4 bases unmatched. The CDR3 has 13 amino acids. CDR1 and CDR2 from the germline V gene are SNHLY and FYNNEI. Here the CDR3 reads CASRDRGIDGYTF. CDR3 nucleotides: TGTGCCAGCAGGGACAGGGGGATTGATGGCTACACCTTC.

V gene TRBV15 combines with J gene TRBJ2-1, with TRBD1 matching 8 bases. CDR3 length equals 16 residues. The germline CDR1 and CDR2 sequences are LNHNV and YYDKDF (reference sequence). The V and J ends lost 4 bases and 0 bases, in that order; junction bases with no gene match: 5. The CDR3 spells CATSTVGTGSYNEQFF. DNA for the CDR3: TGTGCCACCAGCACCGTCGGGACAGGCTCCTACAATGAGCAGTTCTTC.